This is a list of T cell receptor beta chains from one sample in a study of somatic mutations in cytotoxic T cells in rheumatoid arthritis. Assay used: immunoSEQ multiplex PCR; TCRdb lists only in-frame clones, some missing. The top ten clones hold 30% to 40% of a sample with thousands of clones, 85% to 90% of them seen once. What was sequenced was CD8+ T cells sorted from blood. The receptors stem from a woman in her fifties or sixties with rheumatoid arthritis. The CDR3 runs from the conserved cysteine through the conserved F or W. A D gene is named only where the DNA matches it firmly.

J gene: TRBJ1-1; V gene: TRBV5-1; D gene: .; CDR3 protein: CASNQGGTEAFF; CDR3 DNA: TGCGCCAGCAATCAGGGTGGCACTGAAGCTTTCTTT
J gene: TRBJ2-1; V gene: TRBV7-7; D gene: .; CDR3 protein: CASSLDGLVNEQFF; CDR3 DNA: TGTGCCAGCAGCTTAGACGGACTGGTTAATGAGCAGTTCTTC
J gene: TRBJ2-7; V gene: TRBV4-2; D gene: TRBD1; CDR3 protein: CASSHETGGSYEQYF; CDR3 DNA: TGTGCCAGCAGCCATGAGACAGGGGGCTCCTACGAGCAGTACTTC